This T cell receptor beta chain originates from a study of shared clonotypes between healthy human individuals. Study-wide background: Researchers assigned three CD4 naive, three CD4 memory, two CD8 naive and one CD8 memory plate to each donor. Findings and limits, study-wide: Memory subsets had estimated richness that was generally smaller than that of naive subsets. The study found lower generation probabilities in non-shared clonotypes than in those shared by all four donors.

On this clone: Its target is unknown.

In the original analysis: Filtering differed for immunoSEQ, which gave only junction sequences without quality scores. Method: immunoSEQ multiplex PCR; TCRdb's copy keeps in-frame clones and lacks some. V, J and clone size were drawn from that table, and D and trimming were deduced from the DNA. The table shows approximately 1.5 million clones, with 95% to 99% occurring only once. This clonotype was sampled from a young man in good health. The sample taken for sequencing was naive CD4+ T cells sorted from blood. Subset denoted: CD45RA+ positively selected.

CDR3 DNA: TGTGCCAGCAGCTCACCGTGGACAGTTGCTAATGAGCAGTACTTC. Protein sequence: CASSSPWTVANEQYF. The chain has TRBV13 and TRBJ2-7; TRBD1 might be the D (6 bases). The V and J ends lost 4 bases and 7 bases respectively, with 20 bases between them. The CDR3 has 15 amino acids. The germline V gene encodes CDR1 PRHDT and CDR2 FYEKMQ (reference sequence).